A selection of T cell receptor beta chains follows, all from one sample in a study of T cells after yellow fever vaccination. TCRdb redid the calling of the 5' RACE reads with MiXCR, one entry per CDR3 protein. The table includes approximately 510,000 distinct CDR3 sequences, 21% detected once. This material consisted of PBMCs, taken approximately 20 days after the first yellow fever vaccination. These receptors originate from a man aged 18 to 35 who received the YFV17D yellow fever vaccine. CDR3s leave out the opening cysteine and the closing phenylalanine or tryptophan. D genes are given only for firm matches.

D gene: TRBD2; J gene: TRBJ2-3; V gene: TRBV20-1; CDR3 protein: SAPMLAVSTDTQY
D gene: TRBD1; J gene: TRBJ2-3; V gene: TRBV14; CDR3 protein: ASSQETGYITDTQY
D gene: NA; J gene: TRBJ2-3; V gene: TRBV4-2; CDR3 protein: ASSQPGTDTQY
D gene: NA; J gene: TRBJ1-5; V gene: TRBV7-5; CDR3 protein: SPVSPGSRSALPQH
D gene: NA; J gene: TRBJ1-1; V gene: TRBV14; CDR3 protein: ASSQLWGTEAF
D gene: NA; J gene: TRBJ2-1; V gene: TRBV12-3/TRBV12-4; CDR3 protein: ASSSPPGSRGAYNEQF
D gene: NA; J gene: TRBJ2-1; V gene: TRBV2; CDR3 protein: ASDLGRVGNEQF
D gene: NA; J gene: TRBJ2-1; V gene: TRBV18; CDR3 protein: ASSPGGTAPLNEQF
D gene: NA; J gene: TRBJ1-5; V gene: TRBV4-2; CDR3 protein: ASSPLGRGSQPQH
D gene: TRBD1; J gene: TRBJ2-2; V gene: TRBV11-1; CDR3 protein: ASSSSLLGTGEWTGELF
D gene: NA; J gene: TRBJ1-6; V gene: TRBV20-1; CDR3 protein: SATPQGVYNSPLH
D gene: NA; J gene: TRBJ2-4; V gene: TRBV20-1; CDR3 protein: SARQGRAKNIQY
D gene: TRBD1; J gene: TRBJ2-1; V gene: TRBV27; CDR3 protein: ASRLTGNHYDEQF
D gene: NA; J gene: TRBJ2-1; V gene: TRBV5-6; CDR3 protein: AMSPGLRHNEQF
D gene: TRBD2; J gene: TRBJ2-1; V gene: TRBV5-1; CDR3 protein: ASSLGFLGPTSGAVNSYNEQF
D gene: TRBD1; J gene: TRBJ2-1; V gene: TRBV23-1; CDR3 protein: ASSQCPPRGQGSHEQF
D gene: NA; J gene: TRBJ1-2; V gene: TRBV3-1; CDR3 protein: ASSKGTGTARSYT
D gene: NA; J gene: TRBJ2-3; V gene: TRBV6-4; CDR3 protein: ASSLSGSSGDTQY
D gene: TRBD1; J gene: TRBJ1-1; V gene: TRBV13; CDR3 protein: ASSSSSRGHTEAF
D gene: NA; J gene: TRBJ1-5; V gene: TRBV28; CDR3 protein: ASSLRFGRVGNQPQH
D gene: NA; J gene: TRBJ2-3; V gene: TRBV9; CDR3 protein: ASRSSASSTDTQY
D gene: TRBD2; J gene: TRBJ2-3; V gene: TRBV7-7; CDR3 protein: ASSPGRPFTDTQY
D gene: NA; J gene: TRBJ2-3; V gene: TRBV4-1; CDR3 protein: ASSQVSASTDTQY
D gene: TRBD1; J gene: TRBJ1-2; V gene: TRBV25-1; CDR3 protein: ATLGTGYGYT
D gene: NA; J gene: TRBJ1-1; V gene: TRBV7-9; CDR3 protein: ASSPIQGRSEAF
D gene: NA; J gene: TRBJ2-4; V gene: TRBV7-6; CDR3 protein: ASSSSKNIQY
D gene: NA; J gene: TRBJ1-2; V gene: TRBV7-2; CDR3 protein: ASSPTYGYT
D gene: TRBD2; J gene: TRBJ2-2; V gene: TRBV29-1; CDR3 protein: SVILGVAGALSGELF
D gene: TRBD1; J gene: TRBJ2-1; V gene: TRBV10-3; CDR3 protein: AISDDRGPNNEQF
D gene: NA; J gene: TRBJ2-7; V gene: TRBV12-3/TRBV12-4; CDR3 protein: ASSLQVAEQY
D gene: TRBD1; J gene: TRBJ2-1; V gene: TRBV2; CDR3 protein: AKRTGANEQF
D gene: NA; J gene: TRBJ1-1; V gene: TRBV5-1; CDR3 protein: ASSATSRGTEAF
D gene: NA; J gene: TRBJ2-1; V gene: TRBV30; CDR3 protein: AWSGGGYEQF
D gene: NA; J gene: TRBJ2-1; V gene: TRBV20-1; CDR3 protein: SASGDKVYNEQF
D gene: NA; J gene: TRBJ2-5; V gene: TRBV5-1; CDR3 protein: ASSTGSQETQY
D gene: NA; J gene: TRBJ2-1; V gene: TRBV28; CDR3 protein: ASIGPGDDYNEQF
D gene: NA; J gene: TRBJ2-5; V gene: TRBV25-1; CDR3 protein: ASSDEGLWETQY
D gene: NA; J gene: TRBJ2-1; V gene: TRBV7-9; CDR3 protein: ASGGGNEQF
D gene: NA; J gene: TRBJ1-2; V gene: TRBV7-2; CDR3 protein: ASSLARGQNYGYT
D gene: NA; J gene: TRBJ1-4; V gene: TRBV7-2; CDR3 protein: ASSLYGPYNEKLF
D gene: NA; J gene: TRBJ1-1; V gene: TRBV6-5; CDR3 protein: ASSTQGTGAF
D gene: NA; J gene: TRBJ2-3; V gene: TRBV7-9; CDR3 protein: ASSLEDGDTQY
D gene: NA; J gene: TRBJ1-1; V gene: TRBV7-6; CDR3 protein: ASDQSTVNTEAF
D gene: NA; J gene: TRBJ2-2; V gene: TRBV11-2; CDR3 protein: ASETTGAPRELF
D gene: NA; J gene: TRBJ2-4; V gene: TRBV7-2; CDR3 protein: ASSSPGEAKNIQY
D gene: TRBD1; J gene: TRBJ2-2; V gene: TRBV15; CDR3 protein: ATSRDWGQPNTGELF
D gene: NA; J gene: TRBJ1-1; V gene: TRBV6-5; CDR3 protein: ASSYPGTSNTEAF
D gene: NA; J gene: TRBJ1-4; V gene: TRBV12-3/TRBV12-4; CDR3 protein: ASSPEDGEKLF
D gene: NA; J gene: TRBJ2-1; V gene: TRBV4-1; CDR3 protein: ASSRTRLNEQF
D gene: TRBD1; J gene: TRBJ1-6; V gene: TRBV9; CDR3 protein: ASSPRDRVLTALH
D gene: NA; J gene: TRBJ2-5; V gene: TRBV9; CDR3 protein: ASSVGGGVTRETQY
D gene: TRBD2; J gene: TRBJ2-1; V gene: TRBV20-1; CDR3 protein: SAEAAGGGYNEQF
D gene: NA; J gene: TRBJ1-4; V gene: TRBV5-1; CDR3 protein: ASSPAPTANEKLF
D gene: NA; J gene: TRBJ1-2; V gene: TRBV25-1; CDR3 protein: ASSRPGRDYGYT
D gene: NA; J gene: TRBJ2-5; V gene: TRBV5-6; CDR3 protein: ASSPQGGGETQY
D gene: NA; J gene: TRBJ2-1; V gene: TRBV6-6; CDR3 protein: ASSREQF
D gene: NA; J gene: TRBJ1-2; V gene: TRBV5-6; CDR3 protein: ASSPREGLGGYGYT
D gene: NA; J gene: TRBJ1-2; V gene: TRBV2; CDR3 protein: ASSEAGYYGYT
D gene: TRBD1; J gene: TRBJ2-6; V gene: TRBV10-3; CDR3 protein: AITDGQGSASSGANVLT